One and the same sample provided the 17 T cell receptor beta chains below, sequenced in a study of blood T cell repertoires in COVID-19. Generated by immunoSEQ multiplex PCR, the TCRdb table keeps only in-frame clones and is missing some. The sample contains approximately 82,000 clones, roughly 89% of which appear only once. Material for sequencing was peripheral blood. The source is a man between 65 and 85 years old with active or convalescent COVID-19.

The V and J genes are TRBV15 and TRBJ1-1, with unresolved D. V was clipped by 8 bases and J by 1 base, with 11 bases between them. The CDR3 has 13 residues. Germline CDR1 and CDR2: LNHNV and YYDKDF (reference sequence). CDR3: CATQVDPNTEAFF. The CDR3 coding sequence is TGTGCCACCCAGGTCGATCCGAACACTGAAGCTTTCTTT.

J is TRBJ2-3 and V is TRBV19; TRBD2 agrees at 12 bases. CDR1 and CDR2 (germline): LNHDA, SQIVND (reference sequence). The CDR3 is 16 amino acids. Trimming took 4 bases from V and 9 from J; bases not matched to a gene: 11. The CDR3 is CASSTRPSGRANTQYF. The DNA of the CDR3 is TGTGCCAGTAGTACCCGCCCTAGCGGGAGGGCCAACACGCAGTATTTT.

The rearrangement links TRBV9 to TRBJ2-5, with D unresolved. The CDR3 has 13 amino acids. Germline CDR1 is SGDLS and CDR2 is YYNGEE. Trimming took off 3 bases at V and 4 bases at J, with 10 bases between the two ends. The CDR3 DNA reads as TGTGCCAGCAGCGATGGGCCTGGAGAGACCCAGTACTTC. Protein product: CASSDGPGETQYF.

The rearrangement uses TRBV7-2 and TRBJ1-1; the D gene is possibly TRBD1 (5 bases). This CDR3 has 16 residues. From germline, CDR1 is SGHTA and CDR2 FQGNSA. The ends were cut back, 2 bases at V and 4 bases at J, with 17 bases in the middle. The CDR3 bases are TGTGCCAGCAGCTTAAATCCCCCCGACAGTAGCACTGAAGCTTTCTTT. Encoded protein: CASSLNPPDSSTEAFF.

This chain links TRBV24-1 with TRBJ1-5, with D tentatively TRBD1 (5 bases). V shed 7 bases and J shed 1 base, with 13 bases lying between them. From germline, CDR1 is KGHDR and CDR2 SFDVKD. The CDR3 consists of 15 residues. CDR3: CATSSGGLSNQPQHF. In nucleotides, the CDR3 is TGTGCCACCAGCTCGGGGGGTTTAAGCAATCAGCCCCAGCATTTT.

The rearrangement links TRBV5-1 to TRBJ1-1, with 8 nucleotides matching TRBD1. CDR3 length equals 13 residues. The J segment lost 4 bases and the V segment lost 4 bases, leaving 3 bases of the junction unmatched. The V gene's germline CDR1 is SGHRS and CDR2 YFSETQ. The DNA for the CDR3 is TGCGCCAGCAGCCCGGGGACAGGCACTGAAGCTTTCTTT. It translates to CASSPGTGTEAFF.

This rearrangement joins TRBV27 to TRBJ1-2, with TRBD1 matching over 7 bases. This CDR3 comprises 14 residues. Germline CDR1 MNHEY, CDR2 SMNVEV (reference sequence). Trimming removed 5 bases from V and 8 bases from J; junction bases left unmatched: 11. The CDR3 sequence: CASSQFGQGGGYTF. In DNA, the CDR3 is TGTGCCAGCAGTCAATTCGGGCAGGGGGGAGGCTACACCTTC.

V is TRBV27 and J is TRBJ1-2; 7 bases align to TRBD1. With 5 bases clipped from V and 8 bases from J, the junction kept 11 bases outside the gene matches. There are 14 residues in the CDR3. The V gene's germline CDR1 is MNHEY and CDR2 SMNVEV (reference sequence). CDR3 coding DNA: TGTGCCAGCAGTCCCGACGGGACAGTAGGGGGCTACACCTTC. Translating it yields CASSPDGTVGGYTF.

Within the sample, this clone is medium-sized. V is TRBV2 and J is TRBJ2-2, with 8 nucleotides matching TRBD1. V shed 3 bases and J 7 bases; nucleotides not matched to a gene: 7. Germline V CDR1 and CDR2: SNHLY, FYNNEI. The CDR3 has 15 amino acids. DNA for the CDR3: TGTGCCAGCAGTGAGCAGGGGGCGTTGGGCGGGGAGCTGTTTTTT. Translation gives CASSEQGALGGELFF.

The V call is TRBV9, the J call TRBJ1-2; a weak D match, TRBD1 (6 bases). CDR1 is SGDLS and CDR2 is YYNGEE in the germline V gene. Deletions cut 1 base from V and 4 bases from J, with 14 bases between. The CDR3 is 15 residues long. CDR3 in DNA: TGTGCCAGCAGCGTAACAGGGACAATGGGCTATGGCTACACCTTC. This gives the protein CASSVTGTMGYGYTF.

The chain employs TRBV28 and TRBJ1-3, with 10 bases lining up with TRBD1. Unmatched junction bases numbered 7, after V lost 6 bases and J lost 2 bases. The germline CDR1 and CDR2 sequences are MDHEN and SYDVKM. The CDR3 has 16 residues. The CDR3 DNA sequence: TGTGCCAGCAGACCTCCCGGGACAGGGGCTGGAAACACCATATATTTT. As protein: CASRPPGTGAGNTIYF.

The chain has TRBV5-1 and TRBJ1-2, with D perhaps TRBD1 (5 bases). V gave up 4 bases and J gave up 1 base, with 14 bases separating them. In germline, CDR1 is SGHRS, CDR2 YFSETQ. CDR3 size: 15 residues. The CDR3 region has the DNA TGCGCCAGCAGCCTGATGGGGGGAAGTAACTATGGCTACACCTTC. Residues: CASSLMGGSNYGYTF.

The chain has TRBV25-1 and TRBJ1-3; TRBD1 aligns across 7 bases. The V and J ends lost 5 bases and 8 bases, in that order; junction bases with no gene match: 9. CDR3 length: 14 amino acids. The V gene's germline CDR1 is MGHDK and CDR2 SYGVNS. For the CDR3, the DNA is TGTGCCAGCAGTCCCGCCGACAGGGAGTACACCATATATTTT. Translated, it gives CASSPADREYTIYF.

V is TRBV19 and J is TRBJ2-7; no clear D. Trimming took off 10 bases at V and 3 bases at J, with 10 bases between the two ends. This CDR3 has 11 residues. The germline CDR1 and CDR2 sequences are LNHDA and SQIVND (reference sequence). The DNA of the CDR3 is TGTGCCACTTCCGCGGACTACGAGCAGTACTTC. Residues: CATSADYEQYF.

This chain links TRBV19 with TRBJ2-7, with TRBD1 as a possible D gene (7 bases). The CDR3 is made up of 16 amino acids. The V and J ends lost 4 bases and 0 bases respectively, with 16 bases between them. Germline CDR1 and CDR2: LNHDA and SQIVND (reference sequence). The CDR3 is CASSRSRGDSSYEQYF. For the CDR3, the DNA is TGTGCCAGTAGTAGAAGCAGGGGGGACTCCTCCTACGAGCAGTACTTC.

This clone was recorded a few times. The chain couples TRBV21-1 to TRBJ1-4. TRBV21-1 has pseudogene status. The CDR3 consists of 17 residues. The CDR3, as DNA: TGTGCCAGCAGCAAAAAAGCTCTGGCGACGCCGGGTGAAAAACTGTTTTTT. Amino acid sequence: CASSKKALATPGEKLFF.

The rearrangement uses TRBV18 and TRBJ1-5; TRBD1 matches 7 bases. Per germline, CDR1 KGHSH and CDR2 LQKENI. Unmatched junction bases numbered 10, after V lost 4 bases and J lost 4 bases. The CDR3 consists of 16 residues. The CDR3 DNA sequence: TGTGCCAGCTCACGGGGGAGACAGGGTCTAAATCAGCCCCAGCATTTT. As protein: CASSRGRQGLNQPQHF.